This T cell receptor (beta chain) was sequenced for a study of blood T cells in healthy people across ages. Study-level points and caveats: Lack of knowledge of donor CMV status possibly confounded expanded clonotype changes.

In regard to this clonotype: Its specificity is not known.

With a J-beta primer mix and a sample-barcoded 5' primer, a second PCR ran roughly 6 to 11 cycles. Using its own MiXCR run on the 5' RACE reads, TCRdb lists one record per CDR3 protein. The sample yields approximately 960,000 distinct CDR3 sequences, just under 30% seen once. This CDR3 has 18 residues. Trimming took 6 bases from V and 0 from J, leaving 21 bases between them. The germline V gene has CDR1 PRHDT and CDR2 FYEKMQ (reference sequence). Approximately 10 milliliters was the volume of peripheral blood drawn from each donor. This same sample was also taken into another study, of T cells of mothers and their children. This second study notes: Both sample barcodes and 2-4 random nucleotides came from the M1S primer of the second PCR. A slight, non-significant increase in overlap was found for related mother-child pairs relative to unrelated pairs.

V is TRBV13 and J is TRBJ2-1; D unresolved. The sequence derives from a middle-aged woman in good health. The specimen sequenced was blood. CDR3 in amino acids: CASSYSGQWAASYNEQFF. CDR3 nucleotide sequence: TGTGCCAGCAGTTACTCGGGCCAATGGGCAGCCTCCTACAATGAGCAGTTCTTC.